A single sample gave rise to the 26 T cell receptor beta chains below, sequenced in a study of cytomegalovirus exposure and HLA in healthy donors. The PCR made use of 60 Vbeta and 13 Jbeta primers. Assay used: immunoSEQ multiplex PCR; TCRdb lists only in-frame clones, some missing. The sample's table shows over 80,000 clones. The specimen was PBMCs. The receptors originated from a girl aged 5-17 years in good health and CMV-seropositive.

The rearrangement uses TRBV2 and TRBJ1-2; D remains unclear. Trimming cost V 6 bases and J 6 bases, with 5 bases left between them. Looked up from germline, CDR1 is SNHLY and CDR2 is FYNNEI. The CDR3 sequence is 10 residues long. This CDR3 is CASSADGYTF. Here the CDR3 DNA reads TGTGCCAGCAGCGCAGATGGCTACACCTTC.

The chain employs TRBV18 and TRBJ1-2, with D hard to call. The CDR3 covers 13 residues. The V end was cut by 8 bases, the J end by 7 bases, with 17 bases between. In germline, CDR1 is KGHSH, CDR2 LQKENI. Written as DNA, the CDR3 is TGTGCCAGCACAGACCAGACGGAGGGTGGCTACACCTTC. The encoded protein is CASTDQTEGGYTF.

The J gene is TRBJ2-5, the V gene TRBV1; TRBD1 was called by the table and not checked on the DNA. TRBV1 constitutes a pseudogene. CDR3 size: 17 residues. The CDR3 is CTSSQTGQTVYQETQYF. DNA of the CDR3: TGCACCAGCAGCCAAACCGGCCAAACAGTATACCAAGAGACCCAGTACTTC.

The chain recombines TRBV6-1 with TRBJ2-7, with 8 bases lining up with TRBD2. This CDR3 region has 13 residues. The V gene end was trimmed by 8 bases and the J gene end by 2 bases; junction bases not matched to a gene: 5. The germline V gene encodes CDR1 MNHNS and CDR2 SASEGT. The CDR3 protein is CASLTSATYEQYF. CDR3 DNA sequence: TGTGCCAGCCTGACTAGCGCAACCTACGAGCAGTACTTC.

The gene calls are TRBV7-2 and TRBJ2-3; 7 bases map to TRBD2. The CDR3 is 14 residues long. Germline trimming cut 4 bases from V and 4 bases from J; bases unmatched to any gene: 5. The germline gives CDR1 SGHTA, CDR2 FQGNSA. CDR3 DNA sequence: TGTGCCAGCAGCTCCTCGACTAGCTCAGATACGCAGTATTTT. Amino acids: CASSSSTSSDTQYF.

V gene TRBV28 combines with J gene TRBJ2-5, with 7 bases fitting TRBD2. V was clipped by 4 bases and J by 3 bases; unmatched bases: 8. The V gene's germline CDR1 is MDHEN and CDR2 SYDVKM. The CDR3 is 15 amino acids. CDR3 DNA: TGTGCCAGCAGTTCCTCCTCGCGGGGGAAAGAGACCCAGTACTTC. Translation: CASSSSSRGKETQYF.

The chain is built from TRBV7-8 and TRBJ2-1; 12 nucleotides align to TRBD1. The CDR3 is made up of 15 amino acids. With 5 bases clipped from V and 10 bases from J, the junction kept 9 bases outside the gene matches. Germline V gene sequence: CDR1 SGHVS, CDR2 FQNEAQ. This chain's CDR3 is CASSDPGQGAQEQFF. DNA for the CDR3: TGTGCCAGCAGCGATCCGGGACAGGGGGCCCAGGAGCAGTTCTTC.

This rearrangement joins TRBV6-5 to TRBJ1-2, with a weak D call TRBD1 (6 bases). V lost 6 bases and J 6 bases, leaving 17 bases between the germline ends. The CDR3 spans 14 residues. Germline assignment: CDR1 MNHEY and CDR2 SVGAGI. This CDR3 is CASSLGRGRNGYTF. In nucleotides, the CDR3 is TGTGCCAGCAGCCTGGGGCGGGGGCGAAATGGCTACACCTTC.

The chain uses TRBV18 and TRBJ2-1; D gene uncertain. The V gene's germline CDR1 is KGHSH and CDR2 LQKENI. CDR3 size: 12 residues. V gave up 6 bases and J gave up 6 bases, with 9 bases separating them. For the CDR3, the DNA is TGTGCCAGCTCCCCCAGGTTCAATGAGCAGTTCTTC. It is translated as CASSPRFNEQFF.

The DNA for the CDR3 is TGCGCCAGCAGCCAATTAACGACAGGGCTGAACACTGAAGCTTTCTTT. This codes for CASSQLTTGLNTEAFF. The rearrangement links TRBV4-1 to TRBJ1-1; 7 bases agree with TRBD1. Germline lookup yields CDR1 MGHRA and CDR2 YSYEKL. The V and J ends lost 2 bases and 0 bases, in that order; junction bases with no gene match: 6. The CDR3 runs 16 residues.

The V gene is TRBV11-2, the J gene TRBJ2-7, with D maybe TRBD1 (5 bases). V shed 1 base and J shed 7 bases, with 11 bases lying between them. Germline loops: CDR1 SGHAT, CDR2 FQNNGV. CDR3 length: 13 amino acids. Written as DNA, the CDR3 is TGTGCCAGCAGCTTAGGCGCAGGGTTTGAGCAGTACTTC. Translating gives CASSLGAGFEQYF. The entire variable domain, with the rest obtained from reference TRBV11-2 and TRBJ2-7, is as follows: EAGVAQSPRYKIIEKRQSVAFWCNPISGHATLYWYQQILGQGPKLLIQFQNNGVVDDSQLPKDRFSAERLKGVDSTLKIQPAKLEDSAVYLCASSLGAGFEQYFGPGTRLTVT.

The chain couples TRBV9 to TRBJ1-2, with D perhaps TRBD1 (5 bases). This CDR3 has 15 amino acids. Trimming pared 4 bases from V and 2 bases from J, leaving 15 bases between. The germline gives CDR1 SGDLS, CDR2 YYNGEE. The CDR3 here is CASSPTGNPNYGYTF. The CDR3 coding sequence is TGTGCCAGCAGCCCAACAGGAAACCCAAACTATGGCTACACCTTC.

The V and J genes are TRBV29-1 and TRBJ1-1, with D possibly being TRBD1 (6 bases). The CDR3 is 15 amino acids. The V gene's germline CDR1 is SQVTM and CDR2 ANQGSEA. V gave up 7 bases and J gave up 1 base, with 19 bases separating them. The CDR3 loop reads CSAPGGADRNTEAFF. Written as DNA, the CDR3 is TGCAGCGCCCCGGGGGGGGCCGACCGGAACACTGAAGCTTTCTTT.

The V gene is TRBV14, the J gene TRBJ2-3; 11 nucleotides align to TRBD2. V was clipped by 4 bases and J by 5 bases; unmatched bases: 5. Germline lookup yields CDR1 SGHDN and CDR2 FVKESK. The length of the CDR3 is 15 residues. The CDR3 protein is CASSPNSGGEDTQYF. CDR3 sequence (DNA): TGTGCCAGCAGCCCAAATAGCGGGGGGGAAGATACGCAGTATTTT.

The rearrangement uses TRBV4-3 and TRBJ2-1, with 7 bases fitting TRBD2. The CDR3 spans 20 residues. V was pared by 0 bases and J by 2 bases, with 16 bases of the junction left unmatched. CDR1 is LGHNA, CDR2 YSLEER, per germline. CDR3 residues: CASSQELPLHAGDTYNEQFF. The CDR3, as DNA: TGCGCCAGCAGCCAAGAGCTTCCCTTGCACGCGGGGGATACCTACAATGAGCAGTTCTTC.

The gene calls are TRBV6-5 and TRBJ2-1, with TRBD2 as a possible D gene (5 bases). The germline CDR1 and CDR2 sequences are MNHEY and SVGAGI. The CDR3 has 14 amino acids. Trimming took 3 bases from V and 8 from J, leaving 14 bases between them. CDR3 bases: TGTGCCAGCAGTTATATTCGGCTGAGGGATGAGCAGTTCTTC. The encoded protein is CASSYIRLRDEQFF.

Written as DNA, the CDR3 is TGTGCCAGCAGCACCGCCAGCGGCGCCGTGGTCGAGCAGTACTTC. This codes for CASSTASGAVVEQYF. The chain recombines TRBV5-4 with TRBJ2-7; the D gene is possibly TRBD2 (5 bases). This CDR3 comprises 15 residues. V was trimmed by 4 bases and J by 6 bases, leaving 20 bases between them. In germline, CDR1 is SGHNT, CDR2 YYREEE (reference sequence).

The rearrangement joins TRBV6-5 to TRBJ1-5; D call uncertain. Germline-derived CDR1 and CDR2 are MNHEY and SVGAGI. The CDR3 has 14 amino acids. Trimming removed 6 bases from V and 5 bases from J, with 14 bases in between. The CDR3, as DNA: TGTGCCAGCAGCCGCGGGGAAGGCGATCAGCCCCAGCATTTT. As protein: CASSRGEGDQPQHF.

The rearrangement links TRBV5-8 to TRBJ2-7; 12 nucleotides match TRBD2. The ends lost 1 base at V and 4 bases at J; junction bases unmatched: 6. The CDR3 is 16 amino acids. The germline V gene has CDR1 SGHTS and CDR2 YDEGEE. The DNA for the CDR3 is TGTGCCAGCAGCTTGTCACTAGCGGGGGGTCCTTACGAGCAGTACGTC. It codes for CASSLSLAGGPYEQYV.

The chain links TRBV9 to TRBJ1-4; 7 bases agree with TRBD1. This CDR3 has 15 residues. Looked up from germline, CDR1 is SGDLS and CDR2 is YYNGEE. Germline trimming cut 3 bases from V and 5 bases from J; bases unmatched to any gene: 7. The CDR3 coding sequence is TGTGCCAGCAGCGGGGTGGGACAGTCGAATGAAAAACTGTTTTTT. Protein: CASSGVGQSNEKLFF.

V usage is TRBV30 and J usage is TRBJ1-2; D call uncertain. Germline lookup yields CDR1 GTSNPN and CDR2 SVGIG (reference sequence). The CDR3 length is 12 residues. Deletions cut 1 base from V and 3 bases from J, with 6 bases between. CDR3 DNA: TGTGCCTGGAGTGGGGGAGACTATGGCTACACCTTC. This sequence encodes CAWSGGDYGYTF.

As for this clone: A junction end diverges from the germline sequence, so it may reflect a read error. The rearrangement links TRBV4-1 to TRBJ1-6; TRBD1 matches at 7 bases. From germline, CDR1 is MGHRA and CDR2 YSYEKL. The CDR3 length is 17 residues. The CDR3 sequence is CASSQDPTQGSYSHLHF. The CDR3, as DNA: TGCGCCAGCAGCCAAGATCCTACACAGGGGTCTTATTCACACCTCCACTTT.

The chain joins TRBV18 to TRBJ2-1; perhaps TRBD1 as D (6 bases). V was shortened by 1 base and J by 0 bases, with 19 bases between the two germline ends. The V gene's germline CDR1 is KGHSH and CDR2 LQKENI. The CDR3 totals 19 residues. Here the CDR3 reads CASSPLGQLALFSYNEQFF. The CDR3 region has the DNA TGTGCCAGCTCACCACTTGGACAGCTTGCCCTTTTCTCCTACAATGAGCAGTTCTTC.

The J gene is TRBJ2-2, the V gene TRBV9; tentative D call: TRBD1 (5 bases). Looked up from germline, CDR1 is SGDLS and CDR2 is YYNGEE. Between the trimmed V and J ends, which lost 4 bases and 1 base, there was a span of 8 bases. This CDR3 comprises 14 residues. CDR3 in DNA: TGTGCCAGCAGCCCTACAGGGAACACCGGGGAGCTGTTTTTT. It codes for CASSPTGNTGELFF.

The J gene is TRBJ2-2, the V gene TRBV6-5; D uncertain. CDR3 length: 12 residues. V was clipped by 6 bases and J by 9 bases, with 11 bases between them. Germline CDR1 MNHEY, CDR2 SVGAGI. CDR3 loop: CASRPHARELFF. DNA of the CDR3: TGTGCCAGCAGACCACATGCCCGGGAGCTGTTTTTT.

The rearrangement uses TRBV4-1 and TRBJ1-6; 11 positions match TRBD1. The CDR3 has 15 residues. Per germline, CDR1 MGHRA and CDR2 YSYEKL. V lost 1 base to trimming and J lost 8 bases; unmatched junction nucleotides: 1. The DNA for the CDR3 is TGCGCCAGCAGCCAAGGGGGACAGGGGGATTCACCCCTCCACTTT. Translating gives CASSQGGQGDSPLHF.